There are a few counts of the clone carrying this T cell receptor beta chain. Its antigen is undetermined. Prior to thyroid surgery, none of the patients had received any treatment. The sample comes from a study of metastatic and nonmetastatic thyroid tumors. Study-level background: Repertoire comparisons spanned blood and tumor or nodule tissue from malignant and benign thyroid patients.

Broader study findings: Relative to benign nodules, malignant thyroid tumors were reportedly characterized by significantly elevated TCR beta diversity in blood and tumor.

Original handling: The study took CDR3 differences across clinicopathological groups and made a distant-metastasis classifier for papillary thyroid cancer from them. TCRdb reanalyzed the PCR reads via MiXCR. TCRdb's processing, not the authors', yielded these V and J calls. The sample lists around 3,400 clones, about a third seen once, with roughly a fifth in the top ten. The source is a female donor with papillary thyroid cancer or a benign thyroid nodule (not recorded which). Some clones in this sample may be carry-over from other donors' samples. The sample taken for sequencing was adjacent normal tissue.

The CDR3 region is CASSEAGGAQLSLHF. The CDR3 DNA follows: TGTGCCAGCAGTGAAGCGGGGGGGGCGCAGCTCTCCCTCCACTTT. The rearrangement uses TRBV6-1 and TRBJ1-6, with D tentatively TRBD1 (6 bases). Deletions cut 0 bases from V and 14 bases from J, with 17 bases between. Germline V gene sequence: CDR1 MNHNS, CDR2 SASEGT. CDR3 length equals 15 residues.